Sequencing of this T cell receptor beta chain was carried out in a study of cytomegalovirus exposure and HLA in healthy donors. The wider study: Roughly 180 million T cells yielded approximately 100 million unique TCR beta sequences, as an earlier analysis found.

From germline, CDR1 is SEHNR and CDR2 FQNEAQ (reference sequence). The CDR3 is made up of 12 amino acids. Primers included in the PCR were 60 Vbeta and 13 Jbeta primers. Some clones are missing from TCRdb's copy, which holds only in-frame ones; the method was immunoSEQ multiplex PCR. This table has around 170,000 clones, around 86% appearing once. Turning to this clone: Mismatch with germline at one junction end may stem from a read error. In the same sample, other DNA sequences code for this CDR3.

The sequence came from a young woman in good health and CMV-seronegative. The sample comprised PBMCs. This rearrangement joins TRBV7-9 to TRBJ1-1; D gene unclear. The DNA of the CDR3 is TGTTCCAGCAGCTTAGGTCTAACTGAAGCTTTCTTT. Its translation is CSSSLGLTEAFF.